These T cell receptor beta chains were read from a single sample in a study of shared clonotypes between healthy human individuals. Generated by immunoSEQ multiplex PCR, the TCRdb table keeps only in-frame clones and is missing some. The sample holds 700,000 to 950,000 clones, roughly 96% seen once. Sequenced input: naive CD8+ T cells sorted from blood. The receptors come from a young man in good health. CDR3s include the opening cysteine and the closing phenylalanine or tryptophan. D genes are given only for firm matches. Only part of the rows carry a size: once, few, many, or a class if the clone is expanded.

j_call | d_call | clone_size | v_call | cdr3_aa | cdr3_nt
TRBJ1-1 | . | . | TRBV4-1 | CASSQGYTEAFF | TGCGCCAGCAGCCAGGGGTACACTGAAGCTTTCTTT
TRBJ2-1 | . | . | TRBV2 | CAIRIVFSYNEQFF | TGTGCCATCCGTATAGTGTTTTCCTACAATGAGCAGTTCTTC
TRBJ2-2 | . | . | TRBV14 | CASSQVRFEGPNTGELFF | TGTGCCAGCAGCCAAGTCCGTTTTGAGGGGCCGAACACCGGGGAGCTGTTTTTT
TRBJ2-3 | . | . | TRBV5-1 | CASGIDRLGTDTQYF | TGCGCCAGCGGAATAGACAGACTGGGCACAGATACGCAGTATTTT
TRBJ2-7 | . | . | TRBV15 | CATSRARPYEQYF | TGTGCCACCAGCAGAGCACGGCCCTACGAGCAGTACTTC
TRBJ2-1 | . | . | TRBV27 | CASSLLVSNEQFF | TGTGCCAGCAGTTTATTGGTCAGCAATGAGCAGTTCTTC
TRBJ2-5 | . | few | TRBV15 | CATSRDRGQETQYF | TGTGCCACCAGCAGAGACAGGGGCCAAGAGACCCAGTACTTC
TRBJ2-2 | TRBD2 | . | TRBV6-5 | CASSWGLDLGTGELFF | TGTGCCAGCAGTTGGGGACTAGACCTAGGGACTGGGGAGCTGTTTTTT
TRBJ2-5 | TRBD2 | . | TRBV5-1 | CASRKGASGSQYQETQYF | TGCGCCAGCAGGAAGGGAGCTAGCGGGAGTCAGTACCAAGAGACCCAGTACTTC
TRBJ1-2 | TRBD1 | . | TRBV7-9 | CASSLASLTGDYGYTF | TGTGCCAGCAGCTTAGCCTCGCTGACAGGGGACTATGGCTACACCTTC
TRBJ2-7 | . | . | TRBV9 | CASSREGGNYEQYF | TGTGCCAGCAGCAGAGAGGGCGGGAACTACGAGCAGTACTTC
TRBJ2-7 | . | . | TRBV28 | CASSSIIGSAYEQYF | TGTGCCAGCAGTTCCATCATTGGAAGTGCCTACGAGCAGTACTTC
TRBJ2-1 | . | . | TRBV6-1 | CASTPGIKGGEQFF | TGTGCCAGCACCCCTGGGATCAAGGGTGGTGAGCAGTTCTTC
TRBJ2-7 | TRBD2 | . | TRBV14 | CASSQVAGGYEQYF | TGTGCCAGCAGCCAAGTAGCGGGAGGGTACGAGCAGTACTTC
TRBJ2-7 | TRBD2 | . | TRBV7-9 | CASSLGTSGRGLGEQYF | TGTGCCAGCAGCTTGGGGACTAGCGGGAGGGGGCTCGGCGAGCAGTACTTC
TRBJ2-7 | TRBD2 | . | TRBV11-2 | CASSLGDYATYEQYF | TGTGCCAGCAGCTTGGGGGACTACGCGACCTACGAGCAGTACTTC
TRBJ2-7 | . | once | TRBV27 | CASSTDAGEQYF | TGTGCCAGCAGTACGGACGCCGGTGAGCAGTACTTC
TRBJ2-2 | TRBD1 | . | TRBV9 | CASSVGLETGNAGELFF | TGTGCCAGCAGCGTAGGGTTGGAGACAGGGAACGCCGGGGAGCTGTTTTTT